Each of the 18 T cell receptor beta chains below was sequenced from the same sample in a study of blood T cell repertoires in COVID-19. Assay: immunoSEQ multiplex PCR; the TCRdb copy retains only in-frame clones and omits some. The data contain 200,000 to 300,000 clones, about nine tenths of them singletons. Sequencing used PBMCs or T cells enriched from blood (not recorded which). These receptor sequences come from a woman between 18 and 29 years old who had recovered from COVID-19.

The chain links TRBV28 to TRBJ2-7, with a weak D call TRBD1 (6 bases). The germline V gene encodes CDR1 MDHEN and CDR2 SYDVKM. The CDR3 is 12 residues long. The germline V and J ends were trimmed by 6 bases and 5 bases, with 11 bases remaining between them. The CDR3 region is CASRRTGNEQYF. CDR3 bases: TGTGCCAGCAGGCGAACAGGGAACGAGCAGTACTTC.

V is TRBV6-1 and J is TRBJ2-6; D perhaps matches TRBD2 (6 bases). Per germline, CDR1 MNHNS and CDR2 SASEGT. Trimming pared 3 bases from V and 4 bases from J, leaving 13 bases between. The length of the CDR3 is 16 residues. CDR3 loop: CASSEGTLRGANVLTF. CDR3 nucleotides: TGTGCCAGCAGTGAGGGGACTCTAAGAGGGGCCAACGTCCTGACTTTC.

The rearrangement links TRBV24-1 to TRBJ2-7; weak D call: TRBD1 (6 bases). CDR1 is KGHDR and CDR2 is SFDVKD in the germline V gene. V was cut by 9 bases and J by 4 bases, with 15 bases left in between. The CDR3 covers 13 residues. The DNA for the CDR3 is TGTGCCACCGGAGCAGGGGCGATATACGAGCAGTACTTC. It specifies CATGAGAIYEQYF.

The chain recombines TRBV19 with TRBJ1-1; weak D call: TRBD1 (6 bases). Germline V CDR1 and CDR2: LNHDA, SQIVND (reference sequence). CDR3 length: 11 amino acids. Trimming cost V 5 bases and J 11 bases, with 12 bases left between them. CDR3 residues: CASSSGQKAFF. In DNA form, the CDR3 reads TGTGCCAGTAGTTCTGGACAGAAGGCTTTCTTT.

The chain joins TRBV6-2 or TRBV6-3 to TRBJ2-5; 13 nucleotides match TRBD2. CDR1 and CDR2 from the germline V gene are MNHEY and SVGEGT. This CDR3 region has 16 residues. Trimming took 4 bases from V and 9 from J; bases not matched to a gene: 11. CDR3 amino acids: CASSFGTSGAQGAQYF. The CDR3 DNA is TGTGCCAGCAGTTTCGGGACTAGCGGGGCACAGGGGGCCCAGTACTTC.

This chain uses TRBV19 with TRBJ2-1, with 13 positions matching TRBD2. The CDR3 runs 17 residues. Germline V CDR1 and CDR2: LNHDA, SQIVND (reference sequence). The V segment lost 6 bases and the J segment 5 bases; nucleotides outside the gene matches: 10. The CDR3, as DNA: TGTGCCAGTAGCCGGACTAGCGGGAGAAGATCGGACAATGAGCAGTTCTTC. It yields the protein CASSRTSGRRSDNEQFF.

V and J are TRBV5-1 and TRBJ2-7; D uncertain. The ends were cut back, 4 bases at V and 2 bases at J, with 10 bases in the middle. The CDR3 consists of 13 residues. The V gene's germline CDR1 is SGHRS and CDR2 YFSETQ. CDR3 DNA: TGCGCCAGCAGCGGCTCAGGTACCTACGAGCAGTACTTC. Its protein product is CASSGSGTYEQYF.

This rearrangement joins TRBV10-3 to TRBJ1-6, with 8 bases matching TRBD1. Trimming removed 6 bases from V and 10 bases from J; junction bases left unmatched: 8. This CDR3 region has 14 residues. CDR1 and CDR2 (germline): ENHRY, SYGVKD. The CDR3 nucleotides read TGTGCCATCAGGGCGGACAGGGAGCACTCACCCCTCCACTTT. Protein sequence: CAIRADREHSPLHF.

This clone was detected only once. This chain joins TRBV15 and TRBJ2-5; D call uncertain. The V end lost 1 base, the J end lost 1 base, and 13 bases lay between the germline ends. The CDR3 spans 16 residues. CDR1 LNHNV and CDR2 YYDKDF come from the germline V gene (reference sequence). The CDR3 DNA reads as TGTGCCACCAGCAGAGTTCAGGTCAGCACCCAAGAGACCCAGTACTTC. Translation: CATSRVQVSTQETQYF.

The chain uses TRBV27 and TRBJ2-1; 9 bases agree with TRBD2. V was clipped by 3 bases and J by 13 bases; unmatched bases: 1. The germline gives CDR1 MNHEY, CDR2 SMNVEV (reference sequence). The CDR3 is 11 amino acids. The CDR3 reads CASSFSGSQFF. CDR3 coding DNA: TGTGCCAGCAGTTTTAGCGGGAGTCAGTTCTTC.

The CDR3 coding sequence is TGTGCCAGCAGCGAATGGACTAGCGGGAGCCAAGAGACCCAGTACTTC. Its protein is CASSEWTSGSQETQYF. The chain uses TRBV9 and TRBJ2-5, with 13 bases aligning to TRBD2. There are 16 residues in the CDR3. Germline V gene lookup returns CDR1 SGDLS and CDR2 YYNGEE. The ends lost 3 bases at V and 1 base at J; junction bases unmatched: 3.

The rearrangement joins TRBV5-6 to TRBJ1-6; 10 nucleotides align to TRBD1. The CDR3 sequence is 16 residues long. Losses at the gene ends were 3 bases for V and 3 bases for J; bases not matched to a gene: 3. CDR1 SGHDT and CDR2 YYEEEE come from the germline V gene. CDR3: CASSSRDRGYNSPLHF. In DNA form, the CDR3 reads TGTGCCAGCAGCTCCCGGGACAGGGGCTATAATTCACCCCTCCACTTT.

The CDR3 DNA sequence: TGTGCCAGCAGTGAATCTCGCAGCCAAGAGACCCAGTACTTC. Translating it yields CASSESRSQETQYF. The rearrangement joins TRBV25-1 to TRBJ2-5; D is unresolved. This CDR3 has 14 residues. Germline CDR1 MGHDK, CDR2 SYGVNS. V shed 1 base and J shed 1 base, with 7 bases lying between them.

The genes are TRBV7-9 and TRBJ1-1, with 7 positions matching TRBD1. The CDR3 is 15 amino acids. Germline CDR1 is SEHNR and CDR2 is FQNEAQ (reference sequence). The junction had 10 bases not matched to a gene; V was cut back by 5 bases and J by 4 bases. The CDR3 coding sequence is TGTGCCAGCAGCACAAGACAGGGTCTTAGCACTGAAGCTTTCTTT. Its translation is CASSTRQGLSTEAFF.

This chain uses TRBV6-4 with TRBJ1-2; 7 nucleotides match TRBD1. This CDR3 spans 15 amino acids. J gave up 5 bases and V 6 bases, and 12 bases lay outside the gene matches. The V gene's germline CDR1 is MRHNA and CDR2 SNTAGT. The CDR3 bases are TGTGCCAGCAGCCAGACTGCGACAGGGTTATATGGCTACACCTTC. It encodes CASSQTATGLYGYTF.

The rearrangement links TRBV10-1 to TRBJ2-7; 8 bases are shared with TRBD2. This CDR3 has 14 amino acids. Germline assignment: CDR1 WNHNN and CDR2 SYGVQD (reference sequence). Trimming cost V 0 bases and J 4 bases; bases outside gene matches: 2. The CDR3 here is CASSESSGEYEQYF. CDR3 sequence (DNA): TGCGCCAGCAGTGAGTCTAGCGGGGAGTACGAGCAGTACTTC.

The chain couples TRBV19 to TRBJ2-5; 13 bases are shared with TRBD2. V dropped 5 bases and J dropped 5; count of bases not matched to a gene: 11. The CDR3 is made up of 17 amino acids. Germline CDR1 LNHDA, CDR2 SQIVND (reference sequence). In nucleotides, the CDR3 is TGTGCCAGTAGTCTTCACCGACTAGCGGGGGGCGGGGAGACCCAGTACTTC. Protein: CASSLHRLAGGGETQYF.

The rearrangement links TRBV12-3 or TRBV12-4 to TRBJ1-1; possible D gene TRBD1, 5 bases. CDR3 length equals 12 residues. The germline V and J ends were trimmed by 3 bases and 5 bases, with 7 bases remaining between them. The CDR3 DNA is TGTGCCAGCAGTTTGACAGATACTGAAGCTTTCTTT. Its protein product is CASSLTDTEAFF.